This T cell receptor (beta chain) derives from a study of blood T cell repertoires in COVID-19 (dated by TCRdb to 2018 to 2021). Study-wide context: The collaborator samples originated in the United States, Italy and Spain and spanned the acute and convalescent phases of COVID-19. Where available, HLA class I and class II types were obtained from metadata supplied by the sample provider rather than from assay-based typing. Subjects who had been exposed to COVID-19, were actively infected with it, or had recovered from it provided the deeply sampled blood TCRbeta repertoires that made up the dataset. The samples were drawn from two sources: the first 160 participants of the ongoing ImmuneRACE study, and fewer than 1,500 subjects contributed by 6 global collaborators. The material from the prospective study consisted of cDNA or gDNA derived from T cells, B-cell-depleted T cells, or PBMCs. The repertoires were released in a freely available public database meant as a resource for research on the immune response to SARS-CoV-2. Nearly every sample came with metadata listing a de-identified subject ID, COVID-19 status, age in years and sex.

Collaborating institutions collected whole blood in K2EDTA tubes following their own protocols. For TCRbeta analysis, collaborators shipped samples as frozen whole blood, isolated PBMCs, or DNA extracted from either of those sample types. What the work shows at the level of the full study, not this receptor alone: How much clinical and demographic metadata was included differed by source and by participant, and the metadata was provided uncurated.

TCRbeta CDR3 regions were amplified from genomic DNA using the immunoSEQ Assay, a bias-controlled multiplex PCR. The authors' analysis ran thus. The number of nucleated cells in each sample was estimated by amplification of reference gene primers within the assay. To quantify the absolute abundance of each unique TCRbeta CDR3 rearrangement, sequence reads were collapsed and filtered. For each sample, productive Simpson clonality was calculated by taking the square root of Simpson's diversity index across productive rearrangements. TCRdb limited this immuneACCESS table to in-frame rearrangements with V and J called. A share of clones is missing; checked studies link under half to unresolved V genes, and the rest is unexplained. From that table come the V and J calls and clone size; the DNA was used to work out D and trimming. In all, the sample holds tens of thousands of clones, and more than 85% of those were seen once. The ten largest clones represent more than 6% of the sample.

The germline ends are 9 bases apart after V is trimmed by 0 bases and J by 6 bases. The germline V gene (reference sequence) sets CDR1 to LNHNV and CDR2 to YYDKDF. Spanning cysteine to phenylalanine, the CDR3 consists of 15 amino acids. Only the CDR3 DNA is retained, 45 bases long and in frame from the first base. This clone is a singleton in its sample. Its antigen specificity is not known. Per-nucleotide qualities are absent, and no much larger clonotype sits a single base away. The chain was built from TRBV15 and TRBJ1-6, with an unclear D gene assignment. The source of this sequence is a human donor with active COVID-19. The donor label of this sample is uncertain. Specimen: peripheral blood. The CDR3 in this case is CATSRDLTPNSPLHF. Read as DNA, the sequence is TGTGCCACCAGCAGAGATCTAACGCCTAATTCACCCCTCCACTTT.